This TCR beta chain is drawn from a study of shared clonotypes between healthy human individuals. Produced via immunoSEQ multiplex PCR; TCRdb's table is partial and in-frame only. The sample has some 1,400,000 clones; approximately 96% are singletons. CDR1 is SGHAT and CDR2 is FQNNGV in the germline V gene. The CDR3 spans 16 residues. V shed 5 bases and J 2 bases; nucleotides not matched to a gene: 11. This TCR came from a man aged 25-45 years in good health. The chain uses TRBV11-2 and TRBJ2-7; 8 bases map to TRBD1. The sample taken for sequencing was naive CD4+ T cells sorted from blood. Noted subset: CD45RA+ positively selected. The CDR3 coding sequence is TGTGCCAGCAGCCCGGACCGACAGGGGACAACCTACGAGCAGTACTTC. Its translation: CASSPDRQGTTYEQYF.